This paragraph reports one TCR beta chain. This sample is drawn from a study of blood T cell repertoires in COVID-19. Study-level background: PBMCs, B-cell-depleted T cells, or T cells provided the cDNA or gDNA that made up the material.

Using immunoSEQ multiplex PCR, the repertoire was profiled, and TCRdb retains in-frame clones only, with some absent. Seen here are about 250,000 clones, 80% to 90% observed once, and the top ten hold about 4.1%. Germline CDR1 is GTSNPN and CDR2 is SVGIG (reference sequence). Trimming stripped 2 bases from V and 6 bases from J, with 11 bases between. This CDR3 is 13 amino acids long. Material for sequencing was PBMCs or T cells enriched from blood (not recorded which). This chain joins TRBV30 and TRBJ2-1; D uncertain. The TCR comes from a woman in her twenties or thirties who had recovered from COVID-19. The CDR3 sequence is CAWSKTQSNEQFF. The DNA of the CDR3 is TGTGCCTGGAGTAAGACACAGAGCAATGAGCAGTTCTTC.